This T cell receptor (beta chain) was recorded in a study of technical replicates of blood from a few donors (TCRdb year 2017). Comment on this clone: Its antigen is currently not known. Base qualities are not recorded, but no much larger clone differs from it by a single base.

Receptor amplification or capture employed the immunoSEQ multiplex PCR assay. TCRdb stores this immuneACCESS table with in-frame sequences only. Part of the clones is absent; in the studies checked, under half of the shortfall reflects unresolved V genes, and no reason is known for the rest. This sample is represented by about 79,000 clones; roughly 94% of them were singletons. Approximately 0.25% of the sample is held by the ten biggest clonotypes. CDR1 and CDR2, looked up from the germline V gene (reference sequence), are LNHDA and SQIVND. The CDR3 starts with the cysteine, ends with the phenylalanine, and has 12 residues. Just the 36-base CDR3 DNA is kept, in frame starting at base 1. V is pared back by 5 bases and J by 1 base, with 5 bases lying between the germline termini.

The sample consisted of T cells isolated from PBMCs. The chain is encoded by TRBV19 joined to TRBJ1-1; the D gene cannot be resolved reliably. The receptor's source is a human donor in good health. The CDR3 in this case is CASSFGNTEAFF. At the DNA level, the sequence is TGTGCCAGTAGTTTCGGGAACACTGAAGCTTTCTTT.